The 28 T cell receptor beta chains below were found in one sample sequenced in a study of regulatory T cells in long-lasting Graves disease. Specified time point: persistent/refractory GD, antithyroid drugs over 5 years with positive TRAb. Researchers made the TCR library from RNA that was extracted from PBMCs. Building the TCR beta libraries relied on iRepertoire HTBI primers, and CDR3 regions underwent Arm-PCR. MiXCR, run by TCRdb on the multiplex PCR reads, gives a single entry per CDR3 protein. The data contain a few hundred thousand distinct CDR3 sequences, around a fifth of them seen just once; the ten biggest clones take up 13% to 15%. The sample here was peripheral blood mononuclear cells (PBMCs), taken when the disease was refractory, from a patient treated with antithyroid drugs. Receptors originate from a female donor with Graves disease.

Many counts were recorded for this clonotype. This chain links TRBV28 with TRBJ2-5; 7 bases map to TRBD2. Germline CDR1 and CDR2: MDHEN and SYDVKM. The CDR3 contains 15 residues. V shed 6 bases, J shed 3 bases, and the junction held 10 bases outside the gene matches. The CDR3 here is CASRRGSAGEETQYF. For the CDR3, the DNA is TGTGCCAGCAGAAGGGGTTCTGCGGGAGAAGAGACCCAGTACTTC. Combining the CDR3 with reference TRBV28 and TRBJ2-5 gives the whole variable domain DVKVTQSSRYLVKRTGEKVFLECVQDMDHENMFWYRQDPGLGLRLIYFSYDVKMKEKGDIPEGYSVSREKKERFSLILESASTNQTSMYLCASRRGSAGEETQYFGPGTRLLVL.

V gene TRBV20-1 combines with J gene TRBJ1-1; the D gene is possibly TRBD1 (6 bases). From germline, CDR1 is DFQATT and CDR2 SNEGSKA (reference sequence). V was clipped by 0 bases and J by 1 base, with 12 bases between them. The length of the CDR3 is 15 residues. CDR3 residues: CSARDRDMENTEAFF. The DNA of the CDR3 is TGCAGTGCTAGAGATCGGGACATGGAGAACACTGAAGCTTTCTTT.

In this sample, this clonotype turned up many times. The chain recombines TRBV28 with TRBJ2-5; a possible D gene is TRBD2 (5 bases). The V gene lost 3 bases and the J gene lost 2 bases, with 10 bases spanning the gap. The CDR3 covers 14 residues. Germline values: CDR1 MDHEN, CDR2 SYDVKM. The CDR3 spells CASSFASGQETQYF. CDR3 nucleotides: TGTGCCAGCAGTTTCGCGAGCGGACAAGAGACCCAGTACTTC.

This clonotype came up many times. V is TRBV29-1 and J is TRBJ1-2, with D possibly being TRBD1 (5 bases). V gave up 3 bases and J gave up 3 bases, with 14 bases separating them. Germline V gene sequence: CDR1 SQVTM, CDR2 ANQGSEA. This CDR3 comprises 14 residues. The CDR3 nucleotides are TGCAGCGTTGATAATCAGGGCAGTTACTATGGCTACACCTTC. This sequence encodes CSVDNQGSYYGYTF. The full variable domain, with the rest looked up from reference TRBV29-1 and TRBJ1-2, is SAVISQKPSRDICQRGTSLTIQCQVDSQVTMMFWYRQQPGQSLTLIATANQGSEATYESGFVIDKFPISRPNLTFSTLTVSNMSPEDSSIYLCSVDNQGSYYGYTFGSGTRLTVV.

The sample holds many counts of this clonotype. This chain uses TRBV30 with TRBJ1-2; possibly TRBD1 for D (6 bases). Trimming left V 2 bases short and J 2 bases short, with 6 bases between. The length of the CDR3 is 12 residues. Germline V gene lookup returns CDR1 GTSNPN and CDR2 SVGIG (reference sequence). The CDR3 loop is CAWSQGNYGYTF. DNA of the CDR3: TGTGCCTGGAGTCAGGGGAACTATGGCTACACCTTC.

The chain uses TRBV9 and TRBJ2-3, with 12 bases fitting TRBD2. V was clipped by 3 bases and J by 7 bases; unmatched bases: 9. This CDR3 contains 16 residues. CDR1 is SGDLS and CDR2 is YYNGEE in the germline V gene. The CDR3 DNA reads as TGTGCCAGCAGCGAGAGAAGACTAGCGGGAGACCATACGCAGTATTTT. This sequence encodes CASSERRLAGDHTQYF.

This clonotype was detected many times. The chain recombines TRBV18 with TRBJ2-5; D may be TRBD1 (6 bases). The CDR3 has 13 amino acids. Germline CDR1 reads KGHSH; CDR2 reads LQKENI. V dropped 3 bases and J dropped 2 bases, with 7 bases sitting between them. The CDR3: CASSPGQQETQYF. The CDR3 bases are TGTGCCAGCTCACCCGGACAGCAAGAGACCCAGTACTTC.

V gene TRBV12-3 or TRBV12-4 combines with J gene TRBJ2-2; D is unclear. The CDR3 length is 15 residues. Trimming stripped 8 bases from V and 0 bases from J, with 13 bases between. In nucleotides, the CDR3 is TGTGCCAGCGGAACAGCCCATACGAACACCGGGGAGCTGTTTTTT. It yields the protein CASGTAHTNTGELFF.

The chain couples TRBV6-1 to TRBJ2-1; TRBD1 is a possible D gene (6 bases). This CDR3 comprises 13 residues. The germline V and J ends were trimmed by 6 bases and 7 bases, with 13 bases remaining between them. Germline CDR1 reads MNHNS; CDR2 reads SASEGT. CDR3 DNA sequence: TGTGCCAGCAGAAACCCTCAGGGGAATGAGCAGTTCTTC. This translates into CASRNPQGNEQFF.

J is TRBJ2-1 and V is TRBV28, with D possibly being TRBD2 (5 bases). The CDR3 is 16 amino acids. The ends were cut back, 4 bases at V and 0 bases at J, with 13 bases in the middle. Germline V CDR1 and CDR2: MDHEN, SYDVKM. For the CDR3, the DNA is TGTGCCAGCAGTTCCCTGGACTCTAGCTCCTACAATGAGCAGTTCTTC. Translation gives CASSSLDSSSYNEQFF.

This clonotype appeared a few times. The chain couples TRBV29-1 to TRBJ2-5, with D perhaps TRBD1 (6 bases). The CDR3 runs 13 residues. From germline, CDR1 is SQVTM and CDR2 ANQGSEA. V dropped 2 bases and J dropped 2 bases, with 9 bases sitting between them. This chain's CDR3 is CSVENQGQETQYF. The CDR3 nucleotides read TGCAGCGTTGAAAACCAGGGGCAAGAGACCCAGTACTTC.

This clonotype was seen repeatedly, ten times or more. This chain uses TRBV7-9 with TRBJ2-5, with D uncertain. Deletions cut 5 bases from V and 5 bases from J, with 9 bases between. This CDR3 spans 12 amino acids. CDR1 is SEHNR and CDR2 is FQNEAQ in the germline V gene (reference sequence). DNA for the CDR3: TGTGCCAGCAGCGACCATAGGGAGACCCAGTACTTC. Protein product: CASSDHRETQYF. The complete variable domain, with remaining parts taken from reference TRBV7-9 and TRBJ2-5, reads DTGVSQNPRHKITKRGQNVTFRCDPISEHNRLYWYRQTLGQGPEFLTYFQNEAQLEKSRLLSDRFSAERPKGSFSTLEIQRTEQGDSAMYLCASSDHRETQYFGPGTRLLVL.

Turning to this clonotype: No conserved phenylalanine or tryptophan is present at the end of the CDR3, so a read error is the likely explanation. CDR3 sequence: CAWSVLGGSPLHL. In DNA form, the CDR3 reads TGTGCCTGGAGTGTACTGGGTGGTTCACCCCTCCACTTG. This chain joins TRBV30 and TRBJ1-6, with unresolved D. The CDR3 loop spans 13 amino acids. CDR1 and CDR2 (germline): GTSNPN, SVGIG (reference sequence). Trimming stripped 0 bases from V and 9 bases from J, with 9 bases between.

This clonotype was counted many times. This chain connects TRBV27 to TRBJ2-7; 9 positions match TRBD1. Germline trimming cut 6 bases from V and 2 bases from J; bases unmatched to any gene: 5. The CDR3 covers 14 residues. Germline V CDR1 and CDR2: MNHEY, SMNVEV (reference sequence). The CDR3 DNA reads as TGTGCCAGCAGCATCGGGACAGGGACCTACGAGCAGTACTTC. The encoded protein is CASSIGTGTYEQYF.

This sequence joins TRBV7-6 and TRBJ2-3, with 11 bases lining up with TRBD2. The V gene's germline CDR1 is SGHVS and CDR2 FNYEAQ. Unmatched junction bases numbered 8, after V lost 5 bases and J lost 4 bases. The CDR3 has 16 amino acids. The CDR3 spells CASSPGVLAGADTQYF. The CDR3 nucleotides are TGTGCCAGCAGCCCCGGCGTACTAGCGGGAGCAGATACGCAGTATTTT.

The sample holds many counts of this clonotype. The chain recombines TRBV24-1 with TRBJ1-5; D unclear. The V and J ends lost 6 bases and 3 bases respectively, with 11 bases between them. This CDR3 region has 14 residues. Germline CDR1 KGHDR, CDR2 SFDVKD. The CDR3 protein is CATSLGSDNQPQHF. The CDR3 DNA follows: TGTGCCACCAGTTTGGGGAGTGACAATCAGCCCCAGCATTTT.

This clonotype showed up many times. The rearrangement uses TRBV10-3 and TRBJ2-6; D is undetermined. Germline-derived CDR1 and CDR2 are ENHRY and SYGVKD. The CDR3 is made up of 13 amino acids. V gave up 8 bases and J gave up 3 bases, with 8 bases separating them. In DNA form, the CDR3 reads TGTGCCATCTCCCCCAGTGGGGCCAACGTCCTGACTTTC. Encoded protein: CAISPSGANVLTF.

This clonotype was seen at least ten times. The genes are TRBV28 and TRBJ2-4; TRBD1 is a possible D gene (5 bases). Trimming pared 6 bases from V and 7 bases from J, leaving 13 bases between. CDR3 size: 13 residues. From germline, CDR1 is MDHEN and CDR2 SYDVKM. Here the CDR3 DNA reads TGTGCCAGCAGCCGGACAACTCCGAACATTCAGTACTTC. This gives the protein CASSRTTPNIQYF.

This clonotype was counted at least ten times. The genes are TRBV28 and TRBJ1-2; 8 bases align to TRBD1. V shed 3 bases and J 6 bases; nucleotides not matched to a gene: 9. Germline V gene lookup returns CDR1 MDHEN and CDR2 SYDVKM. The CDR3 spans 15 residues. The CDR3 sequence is CASSFPTGELNGYTF. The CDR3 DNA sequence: TGTGCCAGCAGTTTCCCGACAGGGGAACTGAATGGCTACACCTTC.

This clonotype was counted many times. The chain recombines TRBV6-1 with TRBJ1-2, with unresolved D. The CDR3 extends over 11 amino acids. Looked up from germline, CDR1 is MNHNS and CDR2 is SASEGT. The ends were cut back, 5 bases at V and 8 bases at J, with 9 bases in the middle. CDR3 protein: CASSPPFGYTF. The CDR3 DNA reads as TGTGCCAGCAGTCCGCCTTTCGGCTACACCTTC.

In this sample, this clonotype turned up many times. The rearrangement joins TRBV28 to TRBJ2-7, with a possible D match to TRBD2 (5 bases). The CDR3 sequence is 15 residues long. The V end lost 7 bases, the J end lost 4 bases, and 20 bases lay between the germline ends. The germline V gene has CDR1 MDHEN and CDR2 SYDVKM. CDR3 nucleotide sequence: TGTGCCAGCATCGGAGGACCTCCGTTGTCTTACGAGCAGTACTTC. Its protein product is CASIGGPPLSYEQYF. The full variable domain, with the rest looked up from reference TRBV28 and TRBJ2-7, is DVKVTQSSRYLVKRTGEKVFLECVQDMDHENMFWYRQDPGLGLRLIYFSYDVKMKEKGDIPEGYSVSREKKERFSLILESASTNQTSMYLCASIGGPPLSYEQYFGPGTRLTVT.

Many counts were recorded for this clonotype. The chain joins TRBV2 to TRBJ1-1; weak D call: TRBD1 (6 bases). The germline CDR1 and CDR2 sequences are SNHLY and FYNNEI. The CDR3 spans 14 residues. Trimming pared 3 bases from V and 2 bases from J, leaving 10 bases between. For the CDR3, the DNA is TGTGCCAGCAGTGACCGACAGGCTAACACTGAAGCTTTCTTT. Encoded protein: CASSDRQANTEAFF.

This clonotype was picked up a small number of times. The CDR3 sequence: CASSSLLSHEQFF. The CDR3, as DNA: TGTGCCAGCAGCTCCTTATTGAGCCATGAGCAGTTCTTC. V usage is TRBV27 and J usage is TRBJ2-1; D ambiguous. CDR3 length: 13 amino acids. The V and J ends lost 6 bases and 8 bases respectively, with 14 bases between them. Germline CDR1 is MNHEY and CDR2 is SMNVEV (reference sequence).

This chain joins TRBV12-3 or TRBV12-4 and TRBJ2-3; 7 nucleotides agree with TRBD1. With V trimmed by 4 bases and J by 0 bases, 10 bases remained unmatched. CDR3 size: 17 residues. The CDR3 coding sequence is TGTGCCAGCAGTTCCATCCCTGGGACAGTTAGCACAGATACGCAGTATTTT. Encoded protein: CASSSIPGTVSTDTQYF.

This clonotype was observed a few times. In nucleotides, the CDR3 is TGTGCCAGTAGTCAATCAGGGGCGAATAATGAAAAACTGTTTTTT. The encoded protein is CASSQSGANNEKLFF. The rearrangement links TRBV19 to TRBJ1-4; perhaps TRBD1 as D (6 bases). Germline CDR1 reads LNHDA; CDR2 reads SQIVND (reference sequence). V lost 5 bases to trimming and J lost 4 bases, with 14 bases between them. The CDR3 consists of 15 residues.

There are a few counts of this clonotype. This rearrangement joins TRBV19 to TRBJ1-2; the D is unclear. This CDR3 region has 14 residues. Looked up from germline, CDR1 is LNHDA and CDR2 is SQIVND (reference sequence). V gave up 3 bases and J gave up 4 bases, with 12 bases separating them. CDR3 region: CASSIIQAGYGYTF. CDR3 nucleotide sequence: TGTGCCAGTAGTATTATTCAGGCGGGCTATGGCTACACCTTC.

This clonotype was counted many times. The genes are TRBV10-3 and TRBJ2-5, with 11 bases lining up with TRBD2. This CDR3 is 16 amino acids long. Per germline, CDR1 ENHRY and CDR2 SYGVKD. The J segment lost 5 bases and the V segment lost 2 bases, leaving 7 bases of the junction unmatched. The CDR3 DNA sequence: TGTGCCATCAGTGAGAGTCTAGCGGGAGGTCCCGAGACCCAGTACTTC. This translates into CAISESLAGGPETQYF.

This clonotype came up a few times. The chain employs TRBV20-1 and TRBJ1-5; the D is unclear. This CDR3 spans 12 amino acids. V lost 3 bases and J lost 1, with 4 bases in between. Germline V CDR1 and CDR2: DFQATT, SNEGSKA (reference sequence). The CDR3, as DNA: TGCAGTGCTAGGTCCAGCAATCAGCCCCAGCATTTT. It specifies CSARSSNQPQHF.